Included here is one T cell receptor (beta chain) sequence, with context. The target antigen is unknown. These data are taken from a study of shared clonotypes between healthy human individuals. Study-wide findings and caveats: Clonotypes shared by all four donors outscored non-shared clonotypes in generation probability.

Participating donors were healthy, HIV-negative adults free of recent acute infections or vaccinations. Memory CD4+ cells were the fraction left after CD45RA+ naive selection. Germline CDR1 and CDR2: MNHEY and SMNVEV (reference sequence). The CDR3 length is 15 residues. Trimming removed 1 base from V and 4 bases from J, with 11 bases in between. Here immunoSEQ multiplex PCR was the method, and the copy in TCRdb shows in-frame clones only, minus some. The data hold under 2.5 million clones, with about nine tenths observed a single time. Sequences were obtained from naive CD4+ T cells from PBMCs. Subset meaning: CD45RA+ positively selected. The J gene is TRBJ2-1, the V gene TRBV27, with a possible D match to TRBD2 (7 bases). The TCR originated in a man between 18 and 29 years old in good health. Some clones in this sample may be carry-over from other donors' samples. The chain's CDR3 is CASSLWGGDYNEQFF. The DNA of the CDR3 is TGTGCCAGCAGTTTATGGGGGGGCGATTACAATGAGCAGTTCTTC.